The T cell receptor (beta chain) described here comes from a study of blood T cell repertoires in COVID-19. Original handling: It was from reference gene primer amplification that nucleated cell counts were estimated. Produced via immunoSEQ multiplex PCR; TCRdb's table is partial and in-frame only. V, J and clone size were drawn from that table, and D and trimming were deduced from the DNA. The data show more than 150,000 clones, about 83% seen once. This CDR3 region has 15 residues. CDR1 and CDR2 from the germline V gene are LNHDA and SQIVND (reference sequence). Trimming took 3 bases from V and 7 from J; bases not matched to a gene: 9.

The clonotype originates from a woman younger than 30 who had recovered from COVID-19. Sequenced material: peripheral blood. The genes are TRBV19 and TRBJ1-2, with 9 bases aligning to TRBD1. CDR3 bases: TGTGCCAGTAGTATCGTTAGGACAGGGGATCGTGGCTACACCTTC. Its translation is CASSIVRTGDRGYTF.